This TCR beta chain appears in the sequencing data of a study of blood T cell repertoires in COVID-19. Source study methods: How many nucleated cells were present was estimated from reference gene primer amplification. Profiling relied on immunoSEQ multiplex PCR, and the TCRdb table lists in-frame clones only, not all of them. The V and J calls and clone size were taken over from that table, and D and trimming were inferred from the DNA. The table includes fewer than 350,000 clones, 70% to 90% detected once. V lost 0 bases to trimming and J lost 4 bases; unmatched junction nucleotides: 5. Germline CDR1 is GTSNPN and CDR2 is SVGIG (reference sequence). There are 14 residues in the CDR3. The cohort comprised adults aged about 18 to 100 years residing in under 25 US areas. As concerns this clone: Other DNA sequences within the sample encode an identical CDR3.

The sequence came from a woman aged 60-70 years in a cohort exposed to, infected with or recovered from COVID-19 (not recorded which). The sample was PBMCs or T cells enriched from blood (not recorded which). V and J are TRBV30 and TRBJ2-7; 8 bases line up with TRBD1. DNA of the CDR3: TGTGCCTGGAGTGTAGGCAGGGGGCCATACGAGCAGTACTTC. This encodes CAWSVGRGPYEQYF.